A selection of T cell receptor beta chains follows, all from one sample in a study of blood T cells in healthy people across ages. TCRdb reprocessed the 5' RACE reads with MiXCR, giving one entry per CDR3 protein. The table has about 680,000 distinct CDR3 sequences, about half seen once. Material: blood. All receptors derive from a woman aged 60-70 years in good health. The CDR3 runs from the conserved cysteine through the conserved F or W. The order of the fields is V gene, J gene, CDR3 protein.

TRBV3-1	TRBJ1-1	CASSQGVKRGLGLNTEAFF
TRBV20-1	TRBJ2-7	CSASRASGRRSNEQYF
TRBV5-5	TRBJ1-4	CASSFLDQMFF
TRBV3-1	TRBJ1-2	CASSQDLGQGNYGYTF
TRBV7-2	TRBJ2-3	CASSQGDWNTDTQYF
TRBV4-2	TRBJ2-6	CASLRTDSEANVLTF
TRBV5-1	.	CASRTGTGTHEQYF
TRBV20-1	TRBJ2-3	CSAREGTSTDTQYF
TRBV7-2	TRBJ1-2	CASSFTPGQALNGYTF
TRBV20-1	.	CSAGVVRGHVEQFF
TRBV7-8	TRBJ1-2	CASSPVGDKVYGYTF
TRBV5-1	TRBJ2-5	CASSGGTPGETQYF
TRBV20-1	TRBJ1-2	CSARDLRGLEGHTF
TRBV18	TRBJ2-5	CASSQGAASGRFGETQYF
TRBV27	TRBJ1-2	CASGPKPGVGYGYTF
TRBV27	TRBJ2-1	CASSLFSGDYNEQFF
TRBV6-5	.	CASSYRALSTPVTYNEQYF
TRBV7-2	TRBJ2-5	CASSLIGGIDQETQYF
TRBV20-1	TRBJ2-3	CSASQPFTDTQYF
TRBV20-1	TRBJ2-5	CSARYLAGETQYF
TRBV30	TRBJ1-1	CAWSVRGEAFF
TRBV7-2	TRBJ2-7	CASSLEEGIEQYF
TRBV7-6	TRBJ2-3	CASSLHGHLRTDTQYF
TRBV6-5	TRBJ1-4	CASRSLGAGDEKLFF
TRBV4-3	TRBJ2-4	CASSQGAGGRNIQYF
TRBV10-3	TRBJ1-1	CAISGPGQTGTEAFF
TRBV12-3/TRBV12-4	TRBJ2-7	CASSRQTATYEQYF
TRBV2	TRBJ2-2	CASGIVDTGELFF
TRBV28	TRBJ1-6	CASSYQGAENSPLHF
TRBV10-3	TRBJ1-1	CAISESDRWAFF
TRBV6-1	TRBJ2-1	CASSEGTSGVNEQFF
TRBV7-2	TRBJ1-1	CASSGYRGLEAFF
TRBV29-1	.	CSVEDGGGSDLYEQYF
TRBV7-9	TRBJ2-7	CASSPRTGPLPYEQYF
TRBV7-9	TRBJ2-7	CASSLGGTGFAEQYF
TRBV6-2/TRBV6-3	TRBJ2-7	CASSYHGRGYEQYF
TRBV27	TRBJ2-1	CASSPSAGGLGNEQFF
TRBV7-2	TRBJ2-7	CASSLGQGAYEQYF
TRBV5-5	TRBJ2-5	CASSLEGTPQETQYF
TRBV24-1	TRBJ2-6	CATSDPGTGGPSGANVLTF